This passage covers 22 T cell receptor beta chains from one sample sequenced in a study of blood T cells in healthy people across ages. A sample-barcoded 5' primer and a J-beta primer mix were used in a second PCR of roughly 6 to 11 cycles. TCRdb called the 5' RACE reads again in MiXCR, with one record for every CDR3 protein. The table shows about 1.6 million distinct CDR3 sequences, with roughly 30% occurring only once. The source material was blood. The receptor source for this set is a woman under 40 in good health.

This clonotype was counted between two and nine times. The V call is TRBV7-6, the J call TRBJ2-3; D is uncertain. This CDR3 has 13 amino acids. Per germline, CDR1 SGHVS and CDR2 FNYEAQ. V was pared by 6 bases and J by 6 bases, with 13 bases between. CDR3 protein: CASSPSPKDTQYF. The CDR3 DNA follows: TGTGCCAGCAGTCCCTCACCCAAGGATACGCAGTATTTT.

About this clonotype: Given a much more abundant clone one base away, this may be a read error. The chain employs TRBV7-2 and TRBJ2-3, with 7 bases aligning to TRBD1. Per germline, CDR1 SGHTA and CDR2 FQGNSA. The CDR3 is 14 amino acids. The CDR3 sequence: CAGSTGQAADTQYF. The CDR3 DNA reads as TGTGCCGGCAGCACTGGACAGGCGGCAGATACGCAGTATTTT.

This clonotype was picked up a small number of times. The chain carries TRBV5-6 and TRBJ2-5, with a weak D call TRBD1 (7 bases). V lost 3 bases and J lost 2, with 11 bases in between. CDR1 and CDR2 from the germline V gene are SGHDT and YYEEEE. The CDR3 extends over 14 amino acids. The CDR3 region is CASSWGDRQETQYF. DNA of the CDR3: TGTGCCAGCAGCTGGGGGGACAGACAAGAGACCCAGTACTTC.

The CDR3 sequence: CASSSGPNREQFF. The CDR3, as DNA: TGTGCCAGCAGCTCGGGACCCAATCGGGAGCAGTTCTTC. The chain couples TRBV9 to TRBJ2-1; tentatively, D is TRBD1 or TRBD2 (5 bases each). Trimming took 4 bases from V and 10 from J, leaving 15 bases between them. Germline assignment: CDR1 SGDLS and CDR2 YYNGEE. The CDR3 extends over 13 amino acids.

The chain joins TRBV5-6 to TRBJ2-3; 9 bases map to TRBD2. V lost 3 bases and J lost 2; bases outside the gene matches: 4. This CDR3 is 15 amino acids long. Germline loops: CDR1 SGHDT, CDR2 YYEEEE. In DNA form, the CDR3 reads TGTGCCAGCAGCTCCGGACTAGCGCCCACAGATACGCAGTATTTT. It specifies CASSSGLAPTDTQYF.

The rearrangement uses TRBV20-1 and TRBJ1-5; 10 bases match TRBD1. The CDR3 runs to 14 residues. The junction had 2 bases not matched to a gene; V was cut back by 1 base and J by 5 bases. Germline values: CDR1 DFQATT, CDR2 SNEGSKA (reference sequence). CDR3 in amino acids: CSARVGTGDQPQHF. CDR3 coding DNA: TGCAGTGCTAGAGTTGGGACAGGGGATCAGCCCCAGCATTTT.

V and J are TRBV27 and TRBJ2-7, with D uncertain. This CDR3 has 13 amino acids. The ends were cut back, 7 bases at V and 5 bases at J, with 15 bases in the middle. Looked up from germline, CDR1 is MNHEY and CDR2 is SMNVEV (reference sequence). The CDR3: CASTDSNFNEQYF. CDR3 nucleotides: TGTGCCAGCACCGACTCGAATTTCAACGAGCAGTACTTC.

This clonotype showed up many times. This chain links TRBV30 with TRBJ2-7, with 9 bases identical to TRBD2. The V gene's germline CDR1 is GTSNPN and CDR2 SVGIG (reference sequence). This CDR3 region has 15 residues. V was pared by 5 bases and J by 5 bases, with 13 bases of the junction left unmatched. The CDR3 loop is CAWYPSGGRAHEQYF. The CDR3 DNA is TGTGCCTGGTACCCGTCGGGCGGGAGGGCCCACGAGCAGTACTTC.

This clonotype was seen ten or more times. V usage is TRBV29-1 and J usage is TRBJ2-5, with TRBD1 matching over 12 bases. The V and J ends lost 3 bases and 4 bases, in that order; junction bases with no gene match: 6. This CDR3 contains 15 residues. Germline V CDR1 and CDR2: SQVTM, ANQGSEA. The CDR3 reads CSVDVGQGAGETQYF. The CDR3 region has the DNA TGCAGCGTTGATGTGGGACAGGGGGCTGGAGAGACCCAGTACTTC.

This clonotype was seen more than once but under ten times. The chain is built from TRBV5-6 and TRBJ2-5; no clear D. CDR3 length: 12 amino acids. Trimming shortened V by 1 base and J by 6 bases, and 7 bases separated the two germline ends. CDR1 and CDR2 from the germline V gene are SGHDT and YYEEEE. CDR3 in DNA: TGTGCCAGCAGCTTGACTGAACAGACCCAGTACTTC. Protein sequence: CASSLTEQTQYF.

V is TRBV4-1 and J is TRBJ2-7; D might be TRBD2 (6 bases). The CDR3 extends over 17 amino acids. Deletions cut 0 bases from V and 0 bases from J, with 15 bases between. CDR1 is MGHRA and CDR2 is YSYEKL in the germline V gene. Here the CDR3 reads CASSQDPPRGLSYEQYF. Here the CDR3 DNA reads TGCGCCAGCAGCCAAGATCCTCCGCGGGGACTCTCCTACGAGCAGTACTTC.

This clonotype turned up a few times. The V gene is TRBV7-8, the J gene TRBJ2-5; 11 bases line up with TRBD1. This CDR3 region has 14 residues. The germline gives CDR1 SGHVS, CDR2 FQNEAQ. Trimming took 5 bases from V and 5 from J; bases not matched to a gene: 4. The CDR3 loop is CASSRRDRGETQYF. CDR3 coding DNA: TGTGCCAGCAGCCGGCGGGACAGGGGGGAGACCCAGTACTTC.

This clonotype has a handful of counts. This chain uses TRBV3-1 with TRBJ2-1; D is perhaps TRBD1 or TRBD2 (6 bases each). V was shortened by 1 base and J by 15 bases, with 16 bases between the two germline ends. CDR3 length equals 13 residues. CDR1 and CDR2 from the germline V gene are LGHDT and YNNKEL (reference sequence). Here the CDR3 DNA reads TGTGCCAGCAGCCAAGCGAGCGGAGGGGGGATGTTCTTC. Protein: CASSQASGGGMFF.

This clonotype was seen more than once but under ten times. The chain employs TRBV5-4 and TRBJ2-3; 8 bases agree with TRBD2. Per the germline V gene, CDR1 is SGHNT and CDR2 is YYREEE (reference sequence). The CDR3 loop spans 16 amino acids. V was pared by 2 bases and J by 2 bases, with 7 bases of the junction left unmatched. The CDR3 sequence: CASSFGLAYDTDTQYF. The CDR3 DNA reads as TGTGCCAGCAGCTTCGGACTAGCCTATGACACAGATACGCAGTATTTT. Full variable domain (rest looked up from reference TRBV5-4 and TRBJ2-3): ETGVTQSPTHLIKTRGQQVTLRCSSQSGHNTVSWYQQALGQGPQFIFQYYREEENGRGNFPPRFSGLQFPNYSSELNVNALELDDSALYLCASSFGLAYDTDTQYFGPGTRLTVL.

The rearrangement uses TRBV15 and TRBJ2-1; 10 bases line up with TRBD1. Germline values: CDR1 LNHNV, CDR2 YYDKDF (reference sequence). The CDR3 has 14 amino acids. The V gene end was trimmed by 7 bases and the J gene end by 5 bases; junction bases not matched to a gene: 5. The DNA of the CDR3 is TGTGCCACCACCCCGGGACAGGGGAACAATGAGCAGTTCTTC. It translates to CATTPGQGNNEQFF.

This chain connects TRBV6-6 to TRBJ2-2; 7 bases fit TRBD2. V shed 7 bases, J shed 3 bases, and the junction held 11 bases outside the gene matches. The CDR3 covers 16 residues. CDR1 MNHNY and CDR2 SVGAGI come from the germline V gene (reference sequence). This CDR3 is CASTTVGGDHTGELFF. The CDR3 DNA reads TGTGCCAGCACCACCGTGGGGGGGGATCACACCGGGGAGCTGTTTTTT.

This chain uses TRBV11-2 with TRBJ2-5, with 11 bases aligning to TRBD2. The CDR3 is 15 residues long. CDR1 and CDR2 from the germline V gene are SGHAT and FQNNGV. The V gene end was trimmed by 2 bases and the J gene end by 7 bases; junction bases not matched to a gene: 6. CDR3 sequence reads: CASSLMLAGGGTQYF. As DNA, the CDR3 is TGTGCCAGCAGCTTAATGCTAGCGGGAGGCGGGACCCAGTACTTC.

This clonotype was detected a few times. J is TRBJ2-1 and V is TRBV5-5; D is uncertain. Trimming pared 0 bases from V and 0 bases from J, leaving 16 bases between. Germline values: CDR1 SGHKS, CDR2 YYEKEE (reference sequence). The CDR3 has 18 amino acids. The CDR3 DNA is TGTGCCAGCAGCTTGGGGCAGCTCAATCCCAGCTCCTACAATGAGCAGTTCTTC. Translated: CASSLGQLNPSSYNEQFF.

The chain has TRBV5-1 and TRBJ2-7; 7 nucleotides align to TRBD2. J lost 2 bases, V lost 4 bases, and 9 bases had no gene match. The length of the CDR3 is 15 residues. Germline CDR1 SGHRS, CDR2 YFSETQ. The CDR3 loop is CASSQEGGTTYEQYF. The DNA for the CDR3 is TGCGCCAGCAGCCAGGAGGGAGGGACGACCTACGAGCAGTACTTC. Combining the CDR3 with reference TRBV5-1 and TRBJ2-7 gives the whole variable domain KAGVTQTPRYLIKTRGQQVTLSCSPISGHRSVSWYQQTPGQGLQFLFEYFSETQRNKGNFPGRFSGRQFSNSRSEMNVSTLELGDSALYLCASSQEGGTTYEQYFGPGTRLTVT.

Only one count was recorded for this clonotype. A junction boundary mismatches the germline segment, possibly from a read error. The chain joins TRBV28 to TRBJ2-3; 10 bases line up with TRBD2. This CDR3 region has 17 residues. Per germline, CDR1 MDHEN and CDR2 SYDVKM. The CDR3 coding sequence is TGTGTCAGCAGCCAAACCCCCGGGACTAGCGACACAGATACGCAGTATTTT. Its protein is CVSSQTPGTSDTDTQYF.

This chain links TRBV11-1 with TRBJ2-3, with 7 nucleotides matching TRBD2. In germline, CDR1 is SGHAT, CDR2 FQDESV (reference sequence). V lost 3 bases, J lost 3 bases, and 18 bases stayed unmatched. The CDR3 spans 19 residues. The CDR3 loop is CASSLGVAGEGRWTDTQYF. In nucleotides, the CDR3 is TGTGCCAGCAGCTTGGGCGTAGCCGGGGAGGGCCGGTGGACAGATACGCAGTATTTT.

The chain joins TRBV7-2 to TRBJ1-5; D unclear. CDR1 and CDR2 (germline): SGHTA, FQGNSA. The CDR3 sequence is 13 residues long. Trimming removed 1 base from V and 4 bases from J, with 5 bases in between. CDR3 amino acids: CASSLVINQPQHF. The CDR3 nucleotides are TGTGCCAGCAGCTTAGTTATTAATCAGCCCCAGCATTTT.